This T cell receptor (beta chain) comes out of a study of PD-1 blockade in classical Hodgkin lymphoma. Study conclusions and caveats: It was CD4+ TCR diversity, not CD8+, that rose significantly by C4D1. Sources of repertoire differences remain undefined, possibly disease activity or prior therapy.

Concerning this clone: The antigen is undetermined.

The V and J ends lost 4 bases and 3 bases respectively, with 13 bases between them. The CDR3 is 15 amino acids. Germline V gene sequence: CDR1 SGHTS, CDR2 YDEGEE. Documented time point: cycle 4 day 1 (C4D1), after 6 weeks of nivolumab. Brentuximab vedotin exposure varied, and every patient relapsed after autologous stem cell transplantation. Classifying best responses yielded complete response, partial response or progressive disease. Assay: immunoSEQ multiplex PCR; the TCRdb copy retains only in-frame clones and omits some. Among approximately 38,000 clones, more than 60% were seen once, and the ten largest hold 7.5% to 10%.

The chain carries TRBV5-8 and TRBJ1-4; TRBD1 is a possible D gene (6 bases). Sequencing used peripheral blood mononuclear cells (PBMCs), obtained before the fourth cycle of nivolumab. The clonotype was recovered from a human donor with classical Hodgkin lymphoma. Written as DNA, the CDR3 is TGTGCCAGCAGCCCCAGGCAGGGGCCTAATGAAAAACTGTTTTTT. Translated: CASSPRQGPNEKLFF.